What follows are 5 T cell receptor beta chains derived from one specimen sequenced in a study of CD8 T cells in Susac syndrome. RNA amounts of roughly 0.5 to 1 ug underwent reverse transcription with random hexamers. TCRdb re-called the immunoSEQ multiplex PCR reads with MiXCR, one entry per CDR3 protein. The data contain approximately 200,000 distinct CDR3 sequences, roughly 95% of them singletons. The material sequenced was CD4+ T cells from PBMCs. Receptor source: a human donor with multiple sclerosis.

The J gene is TRBJ2-1, the V gene TRBV29-1, with D unresolved. The CDR3 runs to 13 residues. Germline V gene lookup returns CDR1 SQVTM and CDR2 ANQGSEA. Between the trimmed V and J ends, which lost 1 base and 5 bases, there was a span of 9 bases. In DNA, the CDR3 is TGCAGCGTTGAAGTACAGCGAGACAATGAGCAGTTCTTC. Encoded protein: CSVEVQRDNEQFF.

The V gene is TRBV3-1, the J gene TRBJ2-1, with 9 bases matching TRBD2. This CDR3 comprises 18 residues. J was trimmed by 5 bases and V by 0 bases; bases with no gene match: 11. Germline assignment: CDR1 LGHDT and CDR2 YNNKEL (reference sequence). The CDR3: CASSQEGGSGSYHNEQFF. The CDR3 coding sequence is TGTGCCAGCAGCCAAGAGGGGGGTAGCGGGAGTTACCACAATGAGCAGTTCTTC.

The rearrangement uses TRBV3-1 and TRBJ2-1; D call uncertain. Germline CDR1 reads LGHDT; CDR2 reads YNNKEL (reference sequence). The CDR3 consists of 13 residues. V gave up 4 bases and J gave up 7 bases, with 11 bases separating them. The CDR3 region has the DNA TGTGCCAGCAGCCCGCGCATTTTAAATGAGCAGTTCTTC. Translating gives CASSPRILNEQFF.

The J gene is TRBJ2-3, the V gene TRBV30, with a weak D call TRBD1 (6 bases). The germline V gene has CDR1 GTSNPN and CDR2 SVGIG (reference sequence). This CDR3 region has 16 residues. The germline V and J ends were trimmed by 1 base and 0 bases, with 14 bases remaining between them. Written as DNA, the CDR3 is TGTGCCTGGAGTGGGGTACAGGGTATTAGCACAGATACGCAGTATTTT. This translates into CAWSGVQGISTDTQYF.

V and J are TRBV12-3 or TRBV12-4 and TRBJ1-2; 9 nucleotides match TRBD1. CDR3 length equals 14 residues. J gave up 5 bases and V 5 bases, and 6 bases lay outside the gene matches. CDR3 region: CASSRDRANYGYTF. The CDR3 DNA follows: TGTGCCAGCAGTCGGGACAGGGCGAATTATGGCTACACCTTC.